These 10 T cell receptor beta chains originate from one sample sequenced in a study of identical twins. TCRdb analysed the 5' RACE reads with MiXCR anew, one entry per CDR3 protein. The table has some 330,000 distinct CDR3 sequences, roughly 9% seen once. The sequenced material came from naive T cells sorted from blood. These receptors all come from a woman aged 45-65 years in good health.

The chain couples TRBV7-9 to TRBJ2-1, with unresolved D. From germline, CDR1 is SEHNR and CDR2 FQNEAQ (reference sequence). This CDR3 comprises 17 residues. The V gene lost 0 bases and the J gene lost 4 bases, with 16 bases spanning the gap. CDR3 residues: CASSLAGPGTSYNEQFF. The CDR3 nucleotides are TGTGCCAGCAGCTTAGCGGGTCCGGGCACGTCGTACAATGAGCAGTTCTTC.

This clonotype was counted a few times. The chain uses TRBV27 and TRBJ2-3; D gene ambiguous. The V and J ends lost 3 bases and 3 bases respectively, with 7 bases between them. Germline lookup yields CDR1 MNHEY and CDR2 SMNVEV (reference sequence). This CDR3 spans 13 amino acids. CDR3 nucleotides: TGTGCCAGCAGTTTCCTTCGAACAGATACGCAGTATTTT. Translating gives CASSFLRTDTQYF.

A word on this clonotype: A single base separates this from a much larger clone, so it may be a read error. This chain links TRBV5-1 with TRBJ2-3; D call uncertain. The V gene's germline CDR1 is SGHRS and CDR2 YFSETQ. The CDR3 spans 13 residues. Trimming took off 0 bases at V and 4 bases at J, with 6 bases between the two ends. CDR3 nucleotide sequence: TGCGCCAGCAGCTTGGGGGGATCAGATACGCAGTATTTT. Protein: CASSLGGSDTQYF.

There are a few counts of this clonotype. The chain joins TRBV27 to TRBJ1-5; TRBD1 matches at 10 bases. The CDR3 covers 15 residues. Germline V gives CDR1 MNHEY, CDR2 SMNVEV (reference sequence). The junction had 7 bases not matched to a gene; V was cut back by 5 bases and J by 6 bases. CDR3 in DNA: TGTGCCAGCAGTCCGTCTGACAGGGGGCTTCAGCCCCAGCATTTT. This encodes CASSPSDRGLQPQHF.

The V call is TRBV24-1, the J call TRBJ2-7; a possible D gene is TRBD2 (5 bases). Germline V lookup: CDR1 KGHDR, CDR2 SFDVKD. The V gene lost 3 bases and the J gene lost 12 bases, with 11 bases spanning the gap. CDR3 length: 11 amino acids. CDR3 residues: CATSDPSGSYF. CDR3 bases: TGTGCCACCAGTGATCCCAGCGGTTCGTACTTC.

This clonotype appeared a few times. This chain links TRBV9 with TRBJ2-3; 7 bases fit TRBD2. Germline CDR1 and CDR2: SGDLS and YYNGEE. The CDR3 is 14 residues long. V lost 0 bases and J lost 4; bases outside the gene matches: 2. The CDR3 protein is CASSVEGLADTQYF. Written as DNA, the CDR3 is TGTGCCAGCAGCGTAGAAGGACTAGCAGATACGCAGTATTTT.

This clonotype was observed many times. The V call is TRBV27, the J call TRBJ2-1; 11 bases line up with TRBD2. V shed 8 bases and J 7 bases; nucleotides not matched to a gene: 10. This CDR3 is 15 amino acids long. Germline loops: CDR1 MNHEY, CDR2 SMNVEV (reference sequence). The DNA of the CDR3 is TGTGCCAGCTGCCTCACCGGGACTAGCGGAAATGAGCAGTTCTTC. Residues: CASCLTGTSGNEQFF.

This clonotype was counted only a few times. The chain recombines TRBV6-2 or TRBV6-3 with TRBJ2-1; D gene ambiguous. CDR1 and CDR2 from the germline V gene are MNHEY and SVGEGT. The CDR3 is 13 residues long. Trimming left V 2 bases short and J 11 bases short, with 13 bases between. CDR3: CASSYGSPLKQFF. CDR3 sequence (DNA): TGTGCCAGCAGTTACGGGTCCCCACTGAAGCAGTTCTTC.

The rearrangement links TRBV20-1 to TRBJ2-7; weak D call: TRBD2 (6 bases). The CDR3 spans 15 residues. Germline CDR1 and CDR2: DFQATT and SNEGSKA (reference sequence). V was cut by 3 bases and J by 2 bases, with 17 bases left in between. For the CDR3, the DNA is TGCAGTGCTAGGGCCCCGGGACGGGGGACCTACGAGCAGTACTTC. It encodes CSARAPGRGTYEQYF.

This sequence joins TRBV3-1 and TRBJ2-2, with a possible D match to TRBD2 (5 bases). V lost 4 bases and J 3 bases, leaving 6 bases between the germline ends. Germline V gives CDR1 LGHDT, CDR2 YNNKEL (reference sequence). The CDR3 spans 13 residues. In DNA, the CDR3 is TGTGCCAGCAGCCGAGGGTACACCGGGGAGCTGTTTTTT. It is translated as CASSRGYTGELFF. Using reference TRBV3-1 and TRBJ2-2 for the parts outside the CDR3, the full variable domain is DTAVSQTPKYLVTQMGNDKSIKCEQNLGHDTMYWYKQDSKKFLKIMFSYNNKELIINETVPNRFSPKSPDKAHLNLHINSLELGDSAVYFCASSRGYTGELFFGEGSRLTVL.